This entry lists 22 T cell receptor beta chains sequenced from one sample in a study of blood T cell repertoires in COVID-19. Data came from immunoSEQ multiplex PCR; TCRdb stores just in-frame clones and leaves some out. The repertoire consists of around 57,000 clones, with around 90% occurring once and the leading ten covering less than 4%. The sample taken for sequencing was peripheral blood. The receptors shown here come from a human donor in a cohort sampled during active COVID-19.

The chain recombines TRBV7-2 with TRBJ2-3, with TRBD2 matching over 10 bases. Per germline, CDR1 SGHTA and CDR2 FQGNSA. The ends lost 1 base at V and 1 base at J; junction bases unmatched: 8. CDR3 length: 18 amino acids. The CDR3 DNA reads TGTGCCAGCAGCTTAGGGAACGTAGCGGGAGGACGCACAGATACGCAGTATTTT. It is translated as CASSLGNVAGGRTDTQYF.

The chain joins TRBV4-1 to TRBJ1-2, with TRBD1 matching over 9 bases. V lost 4 bases and J lost 2; bases outside the gene matches: 5. The CDR3 runs 15 residues. Germline-derived CDR1 and CDR2 are MGHRA and YSYEKL. As DNA, the CDR3 is TGCGCCAGCAGCCCCGGGACAGGGCGCAACTATGGCTACACCTTC. It yields the protein CASSPGTGRNYGYTF.

The genes are TRBV6-5 and TRBJ2-7; TRBD1 matches 8 bases. After removal of 5 bases from V and 3 bases from J, the junction contained 6 bases not matched to a gene. The CDR3 length is 14 residues. The germline gives CDR1 MNHEY, CDR2 SVGAGI. The CDR3 loop is CASSTRDRRYEQYF. Written as DNA, the CDR3 is TGTGCCAGCAGTACGCGGGACAGGCGCTACGAGCAGTACTTC.

The J gene is TRBJ2-2, the V gene TRBV18; 8 nucleotides line up with TRBD1. Germline-derived CDR1 and CDR2 are KGHSH and LQKENI. CDR3 size: 15 residues. V trimming: 4 bases; J trimming: 6 bases; junction bases outside the gene matches: 7. The CDR3 loop is CASSLRDRGSGELFF. CDR3 nucleotides: TGTGCCAGCTCACTCCGAGACAGGGGATCCGGGGAGCTGTTTTTT.

J is TRBJ2-7 and V is TRBV6-6, with 7 nucleotides matching TRBD1. CDR1 and CDR2 (germline): MNHNY, SVGAGI (reference sequence). Trimming cost V 2 bases and J 5 bases; bases outside gene matches: 6. There are 14 residues in the CDR3. CDR3 in amino acids: CASSYGTVGNEQYF. CDR3 nucleotides: TGTGCCAGCAGTTACGGGACAGTCGGGAACGAGCAGTACTTC.

The gene calls are TRBV6-5 and TRBJ2-3, with 9 positions matching TRBD1. Per germline, CDR1 MNHEY and CDR2 SVGAGI. This CDR3 is 12 amino acids long. J gave up 5 bases and V 8 bases, and 2 bases lay outside the gene matches. The CDR3 here is CASRQGGDTQYF. As DNA, the CDR3 is TGTGCCAGCCGACAGGGGGGAGATACGCAGTATTTT.

V is TRBV14 and J is TRBJ1-2; TRBD1 matches 9 bases. The J segment lost 2 bases and the V segment lost 4 bases, leaving 11 bases of the junction unmatched. The CDR3 covers 17 residues. CDR1 and CDR2 from the germline V gene are SGHDN and FVKESK. The CDR3 sequence: CASSPTGTGTGNYGYTF. The DNA for the CDR3 is TGTGCCAGCAGCCCGACCGGGACAGGGACAGGAAACTATGGCTACACCTTC.

The chain employs TRBV20-1 and TRBJ2-7; D might be TRBD1 (5 bases). Per germline, CDR1 DFQATT and CDR2 SNEGSKA (reference sequence). V lost 2 bases and J lost 4, with 6 bases in between. This CDR3 spans 11 amino acids. CDR3 amino acids: CSARQGYEQYF. The CDR3 region has the DNA TGCAGTGCTAGACAGGGTTACGAGCAGTACTTC.

V is TRBV18 and J is TRBJ2-7; D gene unclear. The CDR3 is made up of 14 amino acids. The germline V gene has CDR1 KGHSH and CDR2 LQKENI. V lost 3 bases to trimming and J lost 5 bases, with 14 bases between them. CDR3 residues: CASSPRGERHEQYF. The CDR3, as DNA: TGTGCCAGCTCACCCCGTGGCGAGAGGCACGAGCAGTACTTC.

The chain couples TRBV7-2 to TRBJ2-7; TRBD2 might be the D (6 bases). The ends were cut back, 6 bases at V and 2 bases at J, with 11 bases in the middle. The germline gives CDR1 SGHTA, CDR2 FQGNSA. The CDR3 extends over 13 amino acids. CDR3 sequence reads: CASSPAGPYEQYF. The CDR3 nucleotides read TGTGCCAGCAGTCCAGCGGGTCCCTACGAGCAGTACTTC.

V and J are TRBV5-6 and TRBJ1-4; 10 positions match TRBD1. This CDR3 spans 16 amino acids. Germline-derived CDR1 and CDR2 are SGHDT and YYEEEE. The junction had 6 bases not matched to a gene; V was cut back by 4 bases and J by 3 bases. The CDR3 nucleotides are TGTGCCAGCAGCGCTGGGACAGGGGAGCCTAATGAAAAACTGTTTTTT. Amino acids: CASSAGTGEPNEKLFF.

The chain couples TRBV4-1 to TRBJ1-6; D might be TRBD1 (5 bases). Germline V gives CDR1 MGHRA, CDR2 YSYEKL. The CDR3 length is 16 residues. V shed 3 bases and J shed 8 bases, with 17 bases lying between them. The CDR3 region has the DNA TGCGCCAGCAGCCACCTCCTGGGGGGGTGGGATTCACCCCTCCACTTT. Its protein product is CASSHLLGGWDSPLHF.

V gene TRBV6-4 combines with J gene TRBJ2-7, with D possibly TRBD1 on 5 matching bases. Between the trimmed V and J ends, which lost 2 bases and 4 bases, there was a span of 12 bases. Germline CDR1 MRHNA, CDR2 SNTAGT. This CDR3 is built from 14 residues. In DNA form, the CDR3 reads TGTGCCAGCAGTGACGAAGGGGCATCGTACGAGCAGTACTTC. This sequence encodes CASSDEGASYEQYF.

The genes are TRBV19 and TRBJ1-6, with D hard to call. Germline CDR1 reads LNHDA; CDR2 reads SQIVND (reference sequence). CDR3 length: 15 amino acids. The V end lost 9 bases, the J end lost 9 bases, and 21 bases lay between the germline ends. The CDR3 spells CASQDRYKAGSPLHF. The CDR3 nucleotides read TGTGCCAGCCAAGACCGCTACAAGGCAGGTTCACCCCTCCACTTT.

V gene TRBV5-4 combines with J gene TRBJ2-3, with TRBD2 matching over 10 bases. This CDR3 has 13 residues. The V gene end was trimmed by 5 bases and the J gene end by 9 bases; junction bases not matched to a gene: 6. Germline V gene sequence: CDR1 SGHNT, CDR2 YYREEE (reference sequence). CDR3 protein: CASRRELAGTQYF. CDR3 nucleotides: TGTGCCAGCAGGAGAGAACTAGCGGGGACGCAGTATTTT.

The chain recombines TRBV7-2 with TRBJ2-1; the D gene is possibly TRBD1 (6 bases). V was pared by 8 bases and J by 9 bases, with 17 bases between. Germline V lookup: CDR1 SGHTA, CDR2 FQGNSA. The CDR3 contains 13 residues. CDR3 region: CASLTGPGVEQFF. The CDR3 nucleotides are TGTGCCAGCCTGACAGGCCCTGGGGTTGAGCAGTTCTTC.

J is TRBJ2-3 and V is TRBV7-3; 7 bases match TRBD2. V shed 3 bases and J 2 bases; nucleotides not matched to a gene: 2. Germline assignment: CDR1 SGHTA and CDR2 FQGTGA. The CDR3 covers 14 residues. The CDR3 here is CASSLGLPTDTQYF. CDR3 nucleotides: TGTGCCAGCAGCTTGGGACTACCCACAGATACGCAGTATTTT.

The chain links TRBV5-1 to TRBJ2-1; 11 bases fit TRBD2. CDR1 and CDR2 (germline): SGHRS, YFSETQ. CDR3 length: 17 amino acids. V was clipped by 0 bases and J by 3 bases; unmatched bases: 5. CDR3 nucleotide sequence: TGCGCCAGCAGCTTGGGGCTAGCGGGAGGACTCTACAATGAGCAGTTCTTC. Protein sequence: CASSLGLAGGLYNEQFF.

J is TRBJ2-5 and V is TRBV18; TRBD1 is a possible D gene (6 bases). Trimming cost V 3 bases and J 5 bases, with 13 bases left between them. Germline loops: CDR1 KGHSH, CDR2 LQKENI. The CDR3 covers 14 residues. As DNA, the CDR3 is TGTGCCAGCTCACCCCCAGGGGCGCGGGAGACCCAGTACTTC. It encodes CASSPPGARETQYF.

The chain is built from TRBV7-3 and TRBJ1-3; possibly TRBD1 for D (5 bases). V dropped 3 bases and J dropped 0 bases, with 12 bases sitting between them. CDR3 size: 16 residues. Germline V gene lookup returns CDR1 SGHTA and CDR2 FQGTGA. The CDR3 DNA follows: TGTGCCAGCAGCTTGTGGGGCCCGGGCTCTGGAAACACCATATATTTT. It translates to CASSLWGPGSGNTIYF.

This clone is labeled as medium-sized (0.01 to 0.1%). The chain combines TRBV13 with TRBJ2-1; 8 nucleotides line up with TRBD1. The CDR3 is 17 amino acids. V was pared by 6 bases and J by 3 bases, with 13 bases of the junction left unmatched. Germline V gives CDR1 PRHDT, CDR2 FYEKMQ (reference sequence). The CDR3 DNA sequence: TGTGCCAGCAGGGAGGTCCGAGGGACAGGAGACTACAATGAGCAGTTCTTC. Protein: CASREVRGTGDYNEQFF.

The V gene is TRBV9, the J gene TRBJ2-5; maybe TRBD2 (5 bases). Germline V gene data show CDR1 as SGDLS and CDR2 as YYNGEE. V lost 0 bases and J 5 bases, leaving 14 bases between the germline ends. The CDR3 extends over 15 amino acids. This chain's CDR3 is CASSVDLNPGETQYF. The CDR3 DNA reads as TGTGCCAGCAGCGTAGATCTAAACCCGGGGGAGACCCAGTACTTC.